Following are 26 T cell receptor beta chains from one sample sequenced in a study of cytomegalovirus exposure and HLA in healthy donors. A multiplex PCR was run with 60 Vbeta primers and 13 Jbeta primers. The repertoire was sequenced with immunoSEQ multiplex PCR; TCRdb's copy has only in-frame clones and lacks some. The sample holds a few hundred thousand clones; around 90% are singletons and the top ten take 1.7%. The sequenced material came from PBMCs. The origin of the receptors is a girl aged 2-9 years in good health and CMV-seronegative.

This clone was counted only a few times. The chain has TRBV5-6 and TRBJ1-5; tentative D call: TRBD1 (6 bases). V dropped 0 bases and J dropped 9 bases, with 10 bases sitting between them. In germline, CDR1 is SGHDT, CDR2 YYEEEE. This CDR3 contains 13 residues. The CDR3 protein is CASSLAGERPQHF. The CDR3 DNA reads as TGTGCCAGCAGCTTGGCAGGGGAGCGGCCCCAGCATTTT.

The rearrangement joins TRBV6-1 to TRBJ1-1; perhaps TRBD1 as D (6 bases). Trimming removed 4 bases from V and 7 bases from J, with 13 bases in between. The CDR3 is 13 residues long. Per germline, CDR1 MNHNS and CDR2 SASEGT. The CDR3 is CASSAAGTHEAFF. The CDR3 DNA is TGTGCCAGCAGTGCCGCCGGGACACATGAAGCTTTCTTT.

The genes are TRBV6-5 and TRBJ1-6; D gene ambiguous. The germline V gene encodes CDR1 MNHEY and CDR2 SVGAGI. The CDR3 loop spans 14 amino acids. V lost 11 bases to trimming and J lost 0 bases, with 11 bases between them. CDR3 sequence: CAVAGSSYNSPLHF. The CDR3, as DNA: TGTGCCGTAGCGGGGAGCTCCTATAATTCACCCCTCCACTTT.

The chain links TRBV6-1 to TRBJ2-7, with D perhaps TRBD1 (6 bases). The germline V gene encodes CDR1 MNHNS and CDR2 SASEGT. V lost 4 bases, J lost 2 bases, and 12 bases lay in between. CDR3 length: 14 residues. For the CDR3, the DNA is TGTGCCAGCAGTGGCCGACAGGCTCCCTACGAGCAGTACTTC. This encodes CASSGRQAPYEQYF.

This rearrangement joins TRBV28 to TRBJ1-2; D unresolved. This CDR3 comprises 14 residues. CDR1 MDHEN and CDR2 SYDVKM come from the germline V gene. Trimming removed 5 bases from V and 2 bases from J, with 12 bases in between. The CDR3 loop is CASSPPGGNYGYTF. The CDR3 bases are TGTGCCAGCAGTCCCCCTGGCGGGAACTATGGCTACACCTTC.

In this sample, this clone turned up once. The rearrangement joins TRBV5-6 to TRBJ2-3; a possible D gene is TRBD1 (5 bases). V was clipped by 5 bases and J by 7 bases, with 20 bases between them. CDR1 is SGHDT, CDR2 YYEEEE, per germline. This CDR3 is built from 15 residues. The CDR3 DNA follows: TGTGCCAGCAGTTCCGACAGACCGAAACCCAATACGCAGTATTTT. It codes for CASSSDRPKPNTQYF.

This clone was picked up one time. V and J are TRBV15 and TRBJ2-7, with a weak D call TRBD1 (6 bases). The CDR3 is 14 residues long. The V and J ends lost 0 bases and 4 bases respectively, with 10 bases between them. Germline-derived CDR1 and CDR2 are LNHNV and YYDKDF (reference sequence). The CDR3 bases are TGTGCCACCAGCAGAGAGGGGGCCTTTTACGAGCAGTACTTC. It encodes CATSREGAFYEQYF.

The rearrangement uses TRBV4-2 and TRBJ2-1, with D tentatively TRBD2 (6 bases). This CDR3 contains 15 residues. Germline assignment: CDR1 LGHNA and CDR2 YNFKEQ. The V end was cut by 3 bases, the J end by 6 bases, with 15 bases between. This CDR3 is CASSQVRDLGNEQFF. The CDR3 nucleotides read TGTGCCAGCAGCCAGGTCCGGGACTTGGGCAATGAGCAGTTCTTC.

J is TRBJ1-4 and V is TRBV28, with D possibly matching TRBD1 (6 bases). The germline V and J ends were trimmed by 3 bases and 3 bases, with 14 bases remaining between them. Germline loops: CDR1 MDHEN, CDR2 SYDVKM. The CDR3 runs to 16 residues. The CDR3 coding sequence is TGTGCCAGCAGTTTCCTCCGGGACACCGCTAATGAAAAACTGTTTTTT. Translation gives CASSFLRDTANEKLFF.

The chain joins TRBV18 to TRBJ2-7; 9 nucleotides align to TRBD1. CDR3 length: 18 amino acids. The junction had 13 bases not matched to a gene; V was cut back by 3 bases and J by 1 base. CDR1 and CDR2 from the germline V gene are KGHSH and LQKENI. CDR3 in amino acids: CASSPGATGGKASYEQYF. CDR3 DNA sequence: TGTGCCAGCTCACCTGGAGCCACAGGGGGCAAAGCGTCCTACGAGCAGTACTTC.

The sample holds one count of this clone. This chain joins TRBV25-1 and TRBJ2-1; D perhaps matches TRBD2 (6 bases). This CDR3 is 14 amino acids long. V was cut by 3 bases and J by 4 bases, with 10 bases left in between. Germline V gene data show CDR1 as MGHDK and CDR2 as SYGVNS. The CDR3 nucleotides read TGTGCCAGCAGTGATCTGGGGGGATACAATGAGCAGTTCTTC. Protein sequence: CASSDLGGYNEQFF.

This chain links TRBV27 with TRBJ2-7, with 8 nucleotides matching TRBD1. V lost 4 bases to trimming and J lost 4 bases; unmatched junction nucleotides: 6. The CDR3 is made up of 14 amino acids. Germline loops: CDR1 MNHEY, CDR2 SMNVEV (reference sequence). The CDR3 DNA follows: TGTGCCAGCAGTTCGGGCAGGGGGCCATACGAGCAGTACTTC. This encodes CASSSGRGPYEQYF.

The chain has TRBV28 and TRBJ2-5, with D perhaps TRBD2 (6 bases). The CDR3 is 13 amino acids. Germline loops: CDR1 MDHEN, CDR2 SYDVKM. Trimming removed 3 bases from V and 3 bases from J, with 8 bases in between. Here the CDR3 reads CASSFGGKETQYF. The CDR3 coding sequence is TGTGCCAGCAGTTTCGGGGGTAAAGAGACCCAGTACTTC.

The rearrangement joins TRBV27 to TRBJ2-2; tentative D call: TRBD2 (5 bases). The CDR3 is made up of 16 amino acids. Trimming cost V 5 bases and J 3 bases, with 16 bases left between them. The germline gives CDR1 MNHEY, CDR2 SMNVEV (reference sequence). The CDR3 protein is CASSQLLVWDTGELFF. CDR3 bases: TGTGCCAGCAGTCAACTACTAGTCTGGGACACCGGGGAGCTGTTTTTT.

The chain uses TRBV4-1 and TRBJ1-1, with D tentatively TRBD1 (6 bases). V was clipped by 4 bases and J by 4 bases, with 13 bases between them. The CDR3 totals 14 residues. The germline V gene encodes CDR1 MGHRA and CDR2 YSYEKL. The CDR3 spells CASSPKGVTTEAFF. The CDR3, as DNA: TGCGCCAGCAGCCCAAAGGGGGTTACCACTGAAGCTTTCTTT.

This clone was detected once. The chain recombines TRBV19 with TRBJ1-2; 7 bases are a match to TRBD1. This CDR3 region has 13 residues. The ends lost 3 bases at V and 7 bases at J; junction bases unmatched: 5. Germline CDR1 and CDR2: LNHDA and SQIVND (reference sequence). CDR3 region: CASSMEGARGYTF. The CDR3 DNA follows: TGTGCCAGTAGTATGGAGGGGGCGCGTGGCTACACCTTC.

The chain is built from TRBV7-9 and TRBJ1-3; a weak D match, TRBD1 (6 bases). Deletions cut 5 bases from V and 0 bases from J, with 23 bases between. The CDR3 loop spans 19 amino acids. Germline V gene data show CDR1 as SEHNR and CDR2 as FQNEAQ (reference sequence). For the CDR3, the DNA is TGTGCCAGCAGCCAAACCCGGGGGGGGGCGCAGAGCTCTGGAAACACCATATATTTT. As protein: CASSQTRGGAQSSGNTIYF.

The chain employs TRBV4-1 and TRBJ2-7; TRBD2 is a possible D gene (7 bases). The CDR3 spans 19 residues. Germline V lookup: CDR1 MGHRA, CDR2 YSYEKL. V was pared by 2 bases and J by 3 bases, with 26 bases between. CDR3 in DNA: TGCGCCAGCAGCCAATCGGGGGGCTCGGGTCCCCTGATACTCTACGAGCAGTACTTC. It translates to CASSQSGGSGPLILYEQYF.

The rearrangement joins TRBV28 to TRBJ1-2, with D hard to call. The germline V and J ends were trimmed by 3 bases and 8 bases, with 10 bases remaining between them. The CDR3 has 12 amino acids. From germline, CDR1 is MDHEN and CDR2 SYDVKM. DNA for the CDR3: TGTGCCAGCAGTTTTCGGGGTACCGGCTACACCTTC. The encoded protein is CASSFRGTGYTF.

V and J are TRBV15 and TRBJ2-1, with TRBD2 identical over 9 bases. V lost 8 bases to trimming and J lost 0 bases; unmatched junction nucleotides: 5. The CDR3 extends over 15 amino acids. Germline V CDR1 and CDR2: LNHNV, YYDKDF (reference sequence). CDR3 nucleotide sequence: TGTGCCACCGGTGCGGGGGGGAGCTCCTACAATGAGCAGTTCTTC. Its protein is CATGAGGSSYNEQFF. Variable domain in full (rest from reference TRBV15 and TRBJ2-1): DAMVIQNPRYQVTQFGKPVTLSCSQTLNHNVMYWYQQKSSQAPKLLFHYYDKDFNNEADTPDNFQSRRPNTSFCFLDIRSPGLGDTAMYLCATGAGGSSYNEQFFGPGTRLTVL.

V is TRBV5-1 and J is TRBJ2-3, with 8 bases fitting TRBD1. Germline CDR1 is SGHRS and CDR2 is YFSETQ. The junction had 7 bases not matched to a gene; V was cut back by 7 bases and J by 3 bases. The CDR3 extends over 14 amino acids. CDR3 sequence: CASSTGDWTDTQYF. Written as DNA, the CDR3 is TGCGCCAGCTCGACAGGGGATTGGACAGATACGCAGTATTTT.

The CDR3 loop reads CASSQDGGGKLFF. In DNA, the CDR3 is TGTGCCAGCAGCCAAGATGGGGGGGGAAAACTGTTTTTT. The rearrangement joins TRBV4-2 to TRBJ1-4, with D tentatively TRBD1 (5 bases). This CDR3 comprises 13 residues. The V gene's germline CDR1 is LGHNA and CDR2 YNFKEQ. V was clipped by 0 bases and J by 10 bases, with 9 bases between them.

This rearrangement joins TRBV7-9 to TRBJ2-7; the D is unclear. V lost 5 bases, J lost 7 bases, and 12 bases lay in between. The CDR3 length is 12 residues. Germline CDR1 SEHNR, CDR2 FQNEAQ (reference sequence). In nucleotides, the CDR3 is TGTGCCAGCAGCCCACCAGCGAGAGAGCAGTACTTC. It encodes CASSPPAREQYF.

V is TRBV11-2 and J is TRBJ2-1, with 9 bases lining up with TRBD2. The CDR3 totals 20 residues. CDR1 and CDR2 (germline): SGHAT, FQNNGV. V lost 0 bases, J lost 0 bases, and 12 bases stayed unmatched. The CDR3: CASSLDGLASGVSSYNEQFF. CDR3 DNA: TGTGCCAGCAGCTTAGACGGATTGGCTAGCGGGGTAAGCTCCTACAATGAGCAGTTCTTC.

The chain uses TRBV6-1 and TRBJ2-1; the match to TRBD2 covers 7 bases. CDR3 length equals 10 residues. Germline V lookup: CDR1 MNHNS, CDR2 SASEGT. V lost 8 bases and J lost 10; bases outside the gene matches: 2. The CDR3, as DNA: TGTGCCAGCTGGGAGGGGGAGCAGTTCTTC. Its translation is CASWEGEQFF.

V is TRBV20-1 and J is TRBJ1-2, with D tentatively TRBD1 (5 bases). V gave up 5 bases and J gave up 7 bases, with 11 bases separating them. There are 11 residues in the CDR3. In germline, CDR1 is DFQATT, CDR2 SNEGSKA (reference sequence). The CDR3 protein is CSAVQEAGYTF. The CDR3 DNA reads TGCAGTGCTGTACAGGAAGCTGGCTACACCTTC.